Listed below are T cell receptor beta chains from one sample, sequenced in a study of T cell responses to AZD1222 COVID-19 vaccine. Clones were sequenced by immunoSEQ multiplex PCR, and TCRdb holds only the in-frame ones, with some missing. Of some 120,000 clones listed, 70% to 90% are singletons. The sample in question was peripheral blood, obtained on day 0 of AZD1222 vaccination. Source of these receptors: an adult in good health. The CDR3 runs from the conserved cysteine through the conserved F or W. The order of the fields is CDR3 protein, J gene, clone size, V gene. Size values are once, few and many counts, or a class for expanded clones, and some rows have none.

CSGTGVNTEAFF,TRBJ1-1,-,TRBV29-1
CASSSGLAGSEQFF,TRBJ2-1,few,TRBV6-5
CSAGVLPSTEAFF,TRBJ1-1,-,TRBV20-1
CASRPSGLSEQYF,TRBJ2-7,-,TRBV7-9
CATHIGGVINEQYF,TRBJ2-7,-,TRBV6-5
CASSGGQETQYF,TRBJ2-5,-,TRBV11-3
CASSKRIRNFMRGCGYTF,TRBJ1-2,-,TRBV21-1
CASSLDPGFNTEAFF,TRBJ1-1,once,TRBV7-6
CASSFQPAEGEKLFF,TRBJ1-4,-,TRBV11-1
CSGIKGQGEAFF,TRBJ1-1,few,TRBV29-1
CASSARSVGNYGYTF,TRBJ1-2,-,TRBV9
CASSQDKGGYEKLFF,TRBJ1-4,-,TRBV3-1/TRBV3-2
CSVQTGGGDGYTF,TRBJ1-2,few,TRBV29-1
CASSSQGVRNTEAFF,TRBJ1-1,-,TRBV7-8
CASSTSSETQYF,TRBJ2-5,-,TRBV19
CATSDIWRQGSLF,TRBJ2-1,-,TRBV15
CASSVGLGKATYEQYF,TRBJ2-7,-,TRBV9
CASSSEQGYTGELFF,TRBJ2-2,-,TRBV5-6
CAWTRTLNTEAFF,TRBJ1-1,-,TRBV30
CASSLVPGGYTF,TRBJ1-2,-,TRBV5-1
CASSNPAGQGATEAFF,TRBJ1-1,-,TRBV5-1
CASQDKQGIPSGNTIYF,TRBJ1-3,-,TRBV4-2
CASSPLWGGLRNTGELFF,TRBJ2-2,-,TRBV7-2
CASSLRDPTYYNSPLHF,TRBJ1-6,-,TRBV7-2
CASSPQGRGGYTF,TRBJ1-2,-,TRBV5-5
CASSQDSRNTEAFF,TRBJ1-1,-,TRBV4-3
CASSLTSLRTDTQYF,TRBJ2-3,-,TRBV5-4
CASSTGLAVAHEQFF,TRBJ2-1,few,TRBV5-1
CASSPGTPSAYGYTF,TRBJ1-2,-,TRBV5-6
CASSTRNGDRGGNQPQHF,TRBJ1-5,-,TRBV2
CASSPWGGNTEAFF,TRBJ1-1,-,TRBV11-2
CASSLRRGTAFF,TRBJ1-1,-,TRBV3-1/TRBV3-2
CAWTTGPNSGNTIYF,TRBJ1-3,-,TRBV30
CASSLAVENTGELFF,TRBJ2-2,once,TRBV5-1
CASSWREGPDTQYF,TRBJ2-3,-,TRBV19
CASSQSGNTIYF,TRBJ1-3,once,TRBV28